This passage covers 5 T cell receptor beta chains from one sample sequenced in a study of CD8+ T cells in alopecia areata. Alopecia areata patients gave lesional scalp punch biopsies and peripheral blood samples. As the sequencing template, cDNA was produced by extracting RNA and reverse transcribing it. The data were produced by immunoSEQ multiplex PCR, yet TCRdb's version contains in-frame clones alone and is incomplete. Of approximately 13,000 clones listed, 50% to 70% are singletons. Sequenced material: skin, taken at week 0. The receptors derive from a human donor with alopecia areata.

The rearrangement links TRBV6-5 to TRBJ1-2; D possibly corresponds to TRBD1 (6 bases). The ends were cut back, 6 bases at V and 2 bases at J, with 16 bases in the middle. The CDR3 is 15 amino acids. Germline loops: CDR1 MNHEY, CDR2 SVGAGI. In nucleotides, the CDR3 is TGTGCCAGCAGACGGACAGAGGAGCCCAACTATGGCTACACCTTC. Its protein is CASRRTEEPNYGYTF.

The chain joins TRBV29-1 to TRBJ1-1; maybe TRBD1 (5 bases). V lost 5 bases and J 3 bases, leaving 13 bases between the germline ends. The CDR3 consists of 13 residues. The germline V gene has CDR1 SQVTM and CDR2 ANQGSEA. The CDR3 protein is CSVKQGGHTEAFF. The DNA for the CDR3 is TGCAGCGTTAAGCAGGGTGGTCACACTGAAGCTTTCTTT.

The CDR3, as DNA: TGCGCCAGCAGCCCGACCCCGGGGGATCAGCCCCAGCATTTT. It specifies CASSPTPGDQPQHF. The chain couples TRBV5-1 to TRBJ1-5; D might be TRBD1 (5 bases). Trimming shortened V by 4 bases and J by 5 bases, and 13 bases separated the two germline ends. This CDR3 contains 14 residues. Looked up from germline, CDR1 is SGHRS and CDR2 is YFSETQ. The full variable domain, with the rest looked up from reference TRBV5-1 and TRBJ1-5, is KAGVTQTPRYLIKTRGQQVTLSCSPISGHRSVSWYQQTPGQGLQFLFEYFSETQRNKGNFPGRFSGRQFSNSRSEMNVSTLELGDSALYLCASSPTPGDQPQHFGDGTRLSIL.

This chain links TRBV5-6 with TRBJ1-2; possibly TRBD1 for D (5 bases). V was cut by 4 bases and J by 4 bases, with 14 bases left in between. The CDR3 has 14 amino acids. Germline CDR1 reads SGHDT; CDR2 reads YYEEEE. This chain's CDR3 is CASSRSGNLYGYTF. As DNA, the CDR3 is TGTGCCAGCAGCCGGTCAGGGAACCTCTATGGCTACACCTTC.

The chain has TRBV30 and TRBJ1-1; 10 bases align to TRBD1. The CDR3 is made up of 13 amino acids. Germline V gene sequence: CDR1 GTSNPN, CDR2 SVGIG (reference sequence). V shed 3 bases, J shed 11 bases, and the junction held 9 bases outside the gene matches. For the CDR3, the DNA is TGTGCCTGGAGCCCGGGCGGGACAGGGGTTGCTTTCTTT. This sequence encodes CAWSPGGTGVAFF.